The next 5 T cell receptor beta chains were all read from a single sample in a study of blood T cell repertoires in COVID-19. Sequencing used immunoSEQ multiplex PCR; TCRdb keeps in-frame clones, though not all of them. Of tens of thousands of clones detected, 60% to 85% appear once; the ten largest clones hold 5% to 5.5%. The sequenced sample was peripheral blood. These receptors were obtained from an elderly woman with active or convalescent COVID-19.

CDR3 sequence reads: CASTTNRGNEAFF. DNA of the CDR3: TGTGCCAGCACTACGAACAGGGGGAATGAAGCTTTCTTT. The chain links TRBV3-1 (or the pseudogene TRBV3-2) to TRBJ1-1, with 8 bases aligning to TRBD1. V shed 7 bases, J shed 7 bases, and the junction held 8 bases outside the gene matches. The germline V gene has CDR1 LGHDT and CDR2 YNNKEL (reference sequence). The length of the CDR3 is 13 residues.

The rearrangement links TRBV27 to TRBJ2-2, with D possibly TRBD1 on 6 matching bases. The germline V and J ends were trimmed by 6 bases and 2 bases, with 19 bases remaining between them. This CDR3 is 17 amino acids long. The germline CDR1 and CDR2 sequences are MNHEY and SMNVEV (reference sequence). CDR3 bases: TGTGCCAGCAGAGGGGCAGGAAGGGGGTCCAACACCGGGGAGCTGTTTTTT. This encodes CASRGAGRGSNTGELFF.

This sequence joins TRBV10-3 and TRBJ2-7; D is possibly TRBD2 (6 bases). The CDR3 spans 13 residues. V dropped 6 bases and J dropped 2 bases, with 11 bases sitting between them. Germline V gene sequence: CDR1 ENHRY, CDR2 SYGVKD. The CDR3 DNA follows: TGTGCCATCAGGGGGGACTCGACCTACGAGCAGTACTTC. This codes for CAIRGDSTYEQYF.

This rearrangement joins TRBV11-1 to TRBJ1-1, with D possibly TRBD1 on 6 matching bases. The germline V and J ends were trimmed by 5 bases and 4 bases, with 14 bases remaining between them. CDR3 size: 14 residues. CDR1 SGHAT and CDR2 FQDESV come from the germline V gene (reference sequence). The CDR3: CASSPDRSSTEAFF. DNA for the CDR3: TGTGCCAGCAGCCCAGACAGGTCCAGCACTGAAGCTTTCTTT.

The table lists this clone with a few counts. This sequence joins TRBV5-4 and TRBJ2-2; 7 positions agree with TRBD1. Germline V CDR1 and CDR2: SGHNT, YYREEE (reference sequence). The trim removed 0 bases at V and 7 bases at J, leaving 12 bases unmatched. The length of the CDR3 is 17 residues. The CDR3 DNA follows: TGTGCCAGCAGCTTGGGGTGGGAACAGGGGCGTATCGGGGAGCTGTTTTTT. Protein sequence: CASSLGWEQGRIGELFF.